This T cell receptor beta chain derives from a study of OX40 agonist ivuxolimab in advanced cancers. The J segment lost 1 base and the V segment lost 8 bases, leaving 6 bases of the junction unmatched. The length of the CDR3 is 16 residues. Germline V gene lookup returns CDR1 LNHDA and CDR2 SQIVND (reference sequence). The repertoire was sequenced with immunoSEQ multiplex PCR; TCRdb's copy has only in-frame clones and lacks some. The sample has roughly 100,000 clones; roughly 84% are singletons. This sequence was found in an adult with an advanced solid tumor such as melanoma, head and neck, liver or kidney cancer. The material was CD4+ or CD8+ T cells sorted from blood, obtained in a trial of the OX40 agonist ivuxolimab. This chain links TRBV19 with TRBJ2-6; 9 nucleotides align to TRBD1. The CDR3: CASAPGTGSGANVLTF. CDR3 bases: TGTGCCAGTGCCCCCGGGACAGGGTCTGGGGCCAACGTCCTGACTTTC.